This TCR beta chain comes out of a study of metastatic and nonmetastatic thyroid tumors. With regard to this clone: The antigen remains undetermined.

Germline CDR1 reads MGHRA; CDR2 reads YSYEKL. This CDR3 spans 14 amino acids. The V gene lost 0 bases and the J gene lost 8 bases, with 11 bases spanning the gap. Study results and limitations: Versus benign nodules, malignant thyroid tumors reportedly had significantly higher TCR beta diversity, in blood and tumor.

Every patient was untreated before thyroid surgery. TCRdb ran MiXCR on the PCR reads. The data show about 38,000 clones, roughly half seen once. The TCR comes from a male donor with papillary thyroid cancer or a benign thyroid nodule (not recorded which). Some clones in this sample may be carry-over from other donors' samples. Source material: tumor tissue. This chain links TRBV4-1 with TRBJ2-1; tentative D call: TRBD2 (6 bases). The CDR3 DNA sequence: TGCGCCAGCAGCCAAGAAAACTGGAGGGATGAGCAGTTCTTC. Protein product: CASSQENWRDEQFF.